One and the same sample provided the 24 T cell receptor beta chains below, sequenced in a study of human T cells and chemical hapten exposure (dated by TCRdb to the early 2020s). The sample's time point label is to be understood as: patch test 1, 2 weeks after DPC sensitization. The sample's treatment or condition label is to be understood as: therapeutic diphenylcyclopropenone sensitization with weekly scalp DPC. The method was RACE. TCRdb records NextSeq 500 as the sequencer. The public reads were quality trimmed at Q25 with fastp and then assembled into clones with MiXCR by TCRdb, keeping productive beta chains. For every CDR3 protein sequence, its rows merge into one entry that carries the most common genes and DNA. The sample table holds 180,000 or so distinct CDR3 sequences, of which approximately 15% were seen once. The ten most abundant clones make up less than 2% of the sample. This sample comprised whole blood, obtained in connection with sensitization to the hapten diphenylcyclopropenone (DPC). The receptor source for this set is a woman aged 25-40 years with alopecia areata. Some clones in this sample may be carry-over from other donors' samples.

The V and J genes are TRBV20-1 and TRBJ2-7; TRBD1 agrees at 9 bases. Germline V lookup: CDR1 DFQATT, CDR2 SNEGSKA (reference sequence). The junction had 2 bases not matched to a gene; V was cut back by 4 bases and J by 4 bases. The CDR3 has 12 residues. CDR3: CSATDRGYEQYF. The CDR3 DNA sequence: TGCAGTGCTACTGACAGGGGGTACGAGCAGTACTTC.

The gene calls are TRBV11-2 and TRBJ2-3; TRBD1 agrees at 9 bases. CDR1 and CDR2 (germline): SGHAT, FQNNGV. The CDR3 length is 15 residues. V was pared by 4 bases and J by 5 bases, with 7 bases of the junction left unmatched. CDR3 region: CASSWLGQGIDTQYF. Here the CDR3 DNA reads TGTGCCAGCAGCTGGCTGGGACAGGGAATAGATACGCAGTATTTT. The full variable domain, its missing parts supplied by reference TRBV11-2 and TRBJ2-3, is EAGVAQSPRYKIIEKRQSVAFWCNPISGHATLYWYQQILGQGPKLLIQFQNNGVVDDSQLPKDRFSAERLKGVDSTLKIQPAKLEDSAVYLCASSWLGQGIDTQYFGPGTRLTVL.

The rearrangement joins TRBV5-1 to TRBJ2-7; 10 nucleotides align to TRBD1. This CDR3 region has 14 residues. Trimming took 3 bases from V and 2 from J; bases not matched to a gene: 2. Germline V gene data show CDR1 as SGHRS and CDR2 as YFSETQ. The CDR3 here is CASSSGTGAYEQYF. The CDR3, as DNA: TGCGCCAGCAGCTCCGGGACAGGGGCCTACGAGCAGTACTTC.

This clonotype turned up a few times. This chain links TRBV27 with TRBJ2-3, with 7 bases fitting TRBD1. Trimming cost V 4 bases and J 2 bases; bases outside gene matches: 3. Germline values: CDR1 MNHEY, CDR2 SMNVEV (reference sequence). CDR3 length: 14 amino acids. DNA for the CDR3: TGTGCCAGCAGTTCGGGACAGCTCACAGATACGCAGTATTTT. This gives the protein CASSSGQLTDTQYF.

This clonotype was seen repeatedly, ten times or more. V usage is TRBV11-2 and J usage is TRBJ2-3; 8 nucleotides line up with TRBD2. Per the germline V gene, CDR1 is SGHAT and CDR2 is FQNNGV. This CDR3 has 15 residues. The junction had 5 bases not matched to a gene; V was cut back by 2 bases and J by 4 bases. The CDR3 sequence: CASSLQGLAADTQYF. The CDR3 bases are TGTGCCAGCAGCTTACAAGGACTAGCAGCAGATACGCAGTATTTT.

This chain connects TRBV30 to TRBJ1-1; D is possibly TRBD1 (5 bases). Trimming pared 2 bases from V and 1 base from J, leaving 8 bases between. Germline assignment: CDR1 GTSNPN and CDR2 SVGIG (reference sequence). The CDR3 runs to 13 residues. CDR3 loop: CAWSHDRNTEAFF. In DNA form, the CDR3 reads TGTGCCTGGAGTCACGACAGGAACACTGAAGCTTTCTTT.

The V gene is TRBV20-1, the J gene TRBJ2-7, with TRBD1 identical over 9 bases. Trimming cost V 6 bases and J 2 bases; bases outside gene matches: 11. The germline gives CDR1 DFQATT, CDR2 SNEGSKA (reference sequence). This CDR3 spans 15 amino acids. The CDR3 DNA reads TGCAGTGCCCCCCGCAGAGACAGGGGGACCTACGAGCAGTACTTC. It yields the protein CSAPRRDRGTYEQYF.

A few counts support this clonotype. The chain is built from TRBV20-1 and TRBJ1-6; the D gene is possibly TRBD1 (6 bases). Deletions cut 4 bases from V and 1 base from J, with 11 bases between. CDR3 length: 15 residues. In germline, CDR1 is DFQATT, CDR2 SNEGSKA (reference sequence). Written as DNA, the CDR3 is TGCAGTGCTACCTACGACAGGTCCTATAATTCACCCCTCCACTTT. This encodes CSATYDRSYNSPLHF.

V is TRBV13 and J is TRBJ1-4; 9 bases map to TRBD1. J lost 7 bases, V lost 6 bases, and 6 bases had no gene match. There are 14 residues in the CDR3. Looked up from germline, CDR1 is PRHDT and CDR2 is FYEKMQ (reference sequence). CDR3 loop: CASRQDRGGEKLFF. CDR3 sequence (DNA): TGTGCCAGCAGACAGGACAGGGGAGGTGAAAAACTGTTTTTT.

This chain uses TRBV12-3 or TRBV12-4 with TRBJ1-2; D is undetermined. The V end was cut by 4 bases, the J end by 5 bases, with 8 bases between. The CDR3 length is 12 residues. CDR3 region: CASSSDGYGYTF. For the CDR3, the DNA is TGTGCCAGCAGTTCCGATGGGTATGGCTACACCTTC.

This clonotype occurred a few times. This sequence joins TRBV28 and TRBJ1-1, with a possible D match to TRBD1 (5 bases). Germline assignment: CDR1 MDHEN and CDR2 SYDVKM. Trimming pared 6 bases from V and 5 bases from J, leaving 10 bases between. CDR3 length equals 12 residues. The CDR3, as DNA: TGTGCCAGCAGAGCAGGGTTGACTGAAGCTTTCTTT. This encodes CASRAGLTEAFF.

The table lists this clonotype with a few counts. This CDR3 is CASSPRGGAYQPQHF. The CDR3 DNA sequence: TGTGCCAGCAGTCCCCGCGGGGGAGCCTATCAGCCCCAGCATTTT. V gene TRBV6-2 or TRBV6-3 combines with J gene TRBJ1-5; tentative D call: TRBD1 (5 bases). The CDR3 contains 15 residues. V lost 5 bases and J lost 5, with 16 bases in between. Germline assignment: CDR1 MNHEY and CDR2 SVGEGT.

Only one count was recorded for this clonotype. V gene TRBV2 combines with J gene TRBJ2-2, with D perhaps matching TRBD2 (6 bases). Looked up from germline, CDR1 is SNHLY and CDR2 is FYNNEI. The germline V and J ends were trimmed by 3 bases and 4 bases, with 9 bases remaining between them. The CDR3 is 14 residues long. As DNA, the CDR3 is TGTGCCAGCAGTGAGGCTAGCGTCACCGGGGAGCTGTTTTTT. It yields the protein CASSEASVTGELFF.

The chain has TRBV19 and TRBJ2-1, with 14 bases fitting TRBD2. The J segment lost 5 bases and the V segment lost 10 bases, leaving 4 bases of the junction unmatched. There are 14 residues in the CDR3. In germline, CDR1 is LNHDA, CDR2 SQIVND (reference sequence). The CDR3 nucleotides read TGTGCCACTGAGGGACTAGCGGGGGACAATGAGCAGTTCTTC. Translated: CATEGLAGDNEQFF.

The chain carries TRBV6-5 and TRBJ2-3; D is possibly TRBD1 (6 bases). From germline, CDR1 is MNHEY and CDR2 SVGAGI. Trimming pared 2 bases from V and 0 bases from J, leaving 12 bases between. The CDR3 extends over 16 amino acids. The CDR3 DNA is TGTGCCAGCAGTTACGCCGGGCAGGGGAGCACAGATACGCAGTATTTT. It translates to CASSYAGQGSTDTQYF.

This clonotype was detected many times. The rearrangement uses TRBV29-1 and TRBJ1-2; the match to TRBD1 covers 8 bases. Germline trimming cut 1 base from V and 0 bases from J; bases unmatched to any gene: 10. CDR1 is SQVTM and CDR2 is ANQGSEA in the germline V gene. The CDR3 totals 17 residues. CDR3 bases: TGCAGCGTTGAAGGGACAGGGAAATTCTCTGCTAACTATGGCTACACCTTC. This sequence encodes CSVEGTGKFSANYGYTF.

The V and J genes are TRBV4-2 and TRBJ2-7, with D uncertain. V dropped 0 bases and J dropped 3 bases, with 12 bases sitting between them. Per germline, CDR1 LGHNA and CDR2 YNFKEQ. The length of the CDR3 is 15 residues. The CDR3: CASSQDQVPDYEQYF. The CDR3 bases are TGTGCCAGCAGCCAAGATCAGGTTCCGGACTACGAGCAGTACTTC.

V and J are TRBV7-9 and TRBJ1-1; the D gene is possibly TRBD1 (5 bases). The germline CDR1 and CDR2 sequences are SEHNR and FQNEAQ (reference sequence). Trimming shortened V by 5 bases and J by 0 bases, and 13 bases separated the two germline ends. The CDR3 sequence is 15 residues long. In DNA, the CDR3 is TGTGCCAGCAGCAGTCCCAACAGGCTGAACACTGAAGCTTTCTTT. Protein sequence: CASSSPNRLNTEAFF.

This clonotype was detected only a few times. As DNA, the CDR3 is TGTGCCAGCAGCTCCCCAACTAGCGGGAGATACCGTGGGGACATTCAGTACTTC. The encoded protein is CASSSPTSGRYRGDIQYF. J is TRBJ2-4 and V is TRBV7-2; 11 bases fit TRBD2. The CDR3 runs 18 residues. The germline gives CDR1 SGHTA, CDR2 FQGNSA. Germline trimming cut 4 bases from V and 8 bases from J; bases unmatched to any gene: 16.

V is TRBV15 and J is TRBJ2-1; 10 bases line up with TRBD1. Germline CDR1 is LNHNV and CDR2 is YYDKDF (reference sequence). Trimming cost V 0 bases and J 5 bases; bases outside gene matches: 7. CDR3 size: 17 residues. The CDR3 sequence: CATSRDMRTGGNNEQFF. As DNA, the CDR3 is TGTGCCACCAGCAGAGATATGAGGACAGGGGGTAACAATGAGCAGTTCTTC.

J is TRBJ1-1 and V is TRBV28, with D maybe TRBD1 (5 bases). Trimming took 7 bases from V and 7 from J, leaving 16 bases between them. Germline V gives CDR1 MDHEN, CDR2 SYDVKM. The CDR3 is made up of 13 amino acids. DNA for the CDR3: TGTGCCAGCAAGGGACCGGGGGTGGGTGAAGCTTTCTTT. As protein: CASKGPGVGEAFF.

This clonotype was detected only once. The chain has TRBV6-5 and TRBJ1-1, with D perhaps matching TRBD1 (6 bases). There are 14 residues in the CDR3. The V gene's germline CDR1 is MNHEY and CDR2 SVGAGI. The ends were cut back, 2 bases at V and 5 bases at J, with 12 bases in the middle. CDR3 in DNA: TGTGCCAGCAGTTACGGGCAGGGGCGAACTGAAGCTTTCTTT. Translation: CASSYGQGRTEAFF.

There are a few counts of this clonotype. The CDR3 region has the DNA TGTGCCAGCAGTTTGGCGGGGATGGAAGAGACCCAGTACTTC. Translation: CASSLAGMEETQYF. The J gene is TRBJ2-5, the V gene TRBV28; D may be TRBD2 (6 bases). The CDR3 covers 14 residues. The germline V and J ends were trimmed by 3 bases and 3 bases, with 11 bases remaining between them. Germline CDR1 MDHEN, CDR2 SYDVKM.

This clonotype was counted ten times or more. The rearrangement uses TRBV4-2 and TRBJ1-1; D is perhaps TRBD1 (6 bases). CDR3 length: 15 residues. CDR1 LGHNA and CDR2 YNFKEQ come from the germline V gene. Trimming stripped 4 bases from V and 4 bases from J, with 16 bases between. In nucleotides, the CDR3 is TGTGCCAGCAGCCTAAATCCCCAGGGGACCACTGAAGCTTTCTTT. Protein: CASSLNPQGTTEAFF.